These T cell receptor beta chains were read from a single sample in a study of T cell repertoires in cytomegalovirus infection. TCRdb analysed the reads with MiXCR anew, one entry per CDR3 protein. The data hold a few hundred thousand distinct CDR3 sequences, with roughly 13% observed a single time. Sequences were obtained from PBMCs. These receptors originate from a human donor in good health (CMV status not recorded). Some clones in this sample may be carry-over from other donors' samples. Each CDR3 is given with its conserved first and last residue.

>TRBJ2-1|TRBV19
CASRAGWDNAQFF
>TRBJ2-7|TRBV20-1
CSAPGTGTNYEQYF
>TRBJ2-7|TRBV6-2/TRBV6-3
CASSYGASYEQYF
>TRBJ2-7|TRBV12-3/TRBV12-4
CASRRTTGGEQYF
>TRBJ2-1|TRBV27
CASSPQDGLAGVEQFF
>TRBJ2-3|TRBV7-3
CASSGTGTTQYF
>TRBJ2-5|TRBV29-1
CSVELGPQYF
>TRBJ1-5|TRBV7-6
CASSSSPEFGPQHF
>TRBJ1-1|TRBV7-3
CASSLSGGERTEAFF
>TRBJ2-2|TRBV6-5
CASSYYGSPTGELFF
>TRBJ2-5|TRBV29-1
CSVTGEKTQYF
>TRBJ1-2|TRBV12-3/TRBV12-4
CASSRGTTIFGYTF
>TRBJ1-2|TRBV7-2
CASSRLDRGLIHYTF
>TRBJ2-1|TRBV18
CASSPESSIYSYNEQFF
>TRBJ1-2|TRBV7-9
CASSLGDSPYGYTF
>TRBJ1-1|TRBV12-3/TRBV12-4
CASAPGGLTDTEAFF
>TRBJ1-5|TRBV4-1
CASRPEVGTAHQPQHF
>TRBJ2-5|TRBV7-9
CASSSGGAGETQYF
>TRBJ1-1|TRBV5-6
CASSRGTGGAEAFF
>TRBJ2-7|TRBV19
CASKVRSTAYEQYF
>TRBJ2-5|TRBV10-3
CAISEAPRGRTQYF
>TRBJ1-1|TRBV7-6
CVSSLVANTEAFF
>TRBJ1-2|TRBV10-3
CAISESTPQYGYTF
>TRBJ2-2|TRBV27
CATQGRGRNTGELFF
>TRBJ2-7|TRBV10-3
CASSGRVYEQYF
>TRBJ1-5|TRBV6-2/TRBV6-3
CASSYSTQGAQYNQPQHF
>TRBJ2-7|TRBV7-2
CASSFGVRRGGDEQYF
>TRBJ1-1|TRBV7-9
CASSQQTGGVRTAFF